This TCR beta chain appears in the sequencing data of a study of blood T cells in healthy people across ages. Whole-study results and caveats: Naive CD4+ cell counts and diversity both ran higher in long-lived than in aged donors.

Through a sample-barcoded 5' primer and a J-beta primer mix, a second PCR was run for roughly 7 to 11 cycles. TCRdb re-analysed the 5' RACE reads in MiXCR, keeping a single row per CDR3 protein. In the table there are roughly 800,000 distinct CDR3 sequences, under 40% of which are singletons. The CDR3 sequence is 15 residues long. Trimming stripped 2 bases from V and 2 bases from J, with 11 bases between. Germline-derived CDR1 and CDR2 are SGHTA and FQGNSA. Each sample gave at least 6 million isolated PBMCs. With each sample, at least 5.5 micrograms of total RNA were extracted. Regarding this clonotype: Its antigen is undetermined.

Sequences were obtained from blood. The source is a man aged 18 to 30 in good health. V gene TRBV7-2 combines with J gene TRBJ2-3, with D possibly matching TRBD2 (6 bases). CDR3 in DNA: TGTGCCAGCAGCTTATCGGCGGGGACCACAGATACGCAGTATTTT. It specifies CASSLSAGTTDTQYF.